The 31 T cell receptor beta chains presented below share a single source sample, sequenced in a study of beta chain features in type 1 diabetes. Sequencing targeted expressed TCRB transcripts, as all isolated RNA had been reverse transcribed. Clones were sequenced by immunoSEQ multiplex PCR, and TCRdb holds only the in-frame ones, with some missing. This sample has around 300,000 clones, with around 7.8% found just once. Sequenced material: central memory CD4+ T cells from blood. All receptors derive from a woman aged 18-29 years in good health.

This clone has at least ten counts. This sequence joins TRBV7-2 and TRBJ2-1, with no clear D. V lost 5 bases and J 6 bases, leaving 8 bases between the germline ends. Per germline, CDR1 SGHTA and CDR2 FQGNSA. The length of the CDR3 is 12 residues. CDR3 sequence reads: CASSKLGNEQFF. The CDR3 DNA sequence: TGTGCCAGCAGCAAACTTGGCAATGAGCAGTTCTTC.

V and J are TRBV6-6 and TRBJ1-6, with D hard to call. V was pared by 8 bases and J by 9 bases, with 14 bases between. The V gene's germline CDR1 is MNHNY and CDR2 SVGAGI (reference sequence). This CDR3 has 13 amino acids. CDR3 in DNA: TGTGCCAGCTCTCCGGGATCTCCTTCACCCCTCCACTTT. Translation gives CASSPGSPSPLHF.

In this sample, this clone turned up a few times. Other DNA sequences in this sample translate to the same CDR3. V gene TRBV7-3 combines with J gene TRBJ2-3; no clear D. The CDR3 sequence is 12 residues long. Germline CDR1 reads SGHTA; CDR2 reads FQGTGA. V gave up 0 bases and J gave up 5 bases, with 3 bases separating them. The CDR3: CASSLTGDTQYF. Written as DNA, the CDR3 is TGTGCCAGCAGCTTAACGGGAGATACGCAGTATTTT.

This clone was seen only a few times. This rearrangement joins TRBV4-3 to TRBJ1-2, with unresolved D. V shed 4 bases and J shed 2 bases, with 11 bases lying between them. Germline-derived CDR1 and CDR2 are LGHNA and YSLEER. The CDR3 runs 14 residues. CDR3 in amino acids: CASSPWFANYGYTF. The CDR3 bases are TGCGCCAGCAGCCCTTGGTTCGCAAACTATGGCTACACCTTC.

This rearrangement joins TRBV19 to TRBJ2-1; 9 bases align to TRBD2. The CDR3 is 14 amino acids. Germline-derived CDR1 and CDR2 are LNHDA and SQIVND (reference sequence). Trimming removed 4 bases from V and 4 bases from J; junction bases left unmatched: 2. The CDR3 nucleotides are TGTGCCAGTAGTAGCCTAGCGGGGTACAATGAGCAGTTCTTC. Its protein product is CASSSLAGYNEQFF.

This clone was counted only a few times. The V call is TRBV30, the J call TRBJ1-5; 7 nucleotides align to TRBD1. This CDR3 is 15 amino acids long. Germline V gene lookup returns CDR1 GTSNPN and CDR2 SVGIG (reference sequence). Unmatched junction bases numbered 6, after V lost 0 bases and J lost 4 bases. CDR3: CAWSVQDRVNQPQHF. CDR3 coding DNA: TGTGCCTGGAGTGTGCAAGACAGGGTAAATCAGCCCCAGCATTTT.

A few counts support this clone. The chain carries TRBV7-2 and TRBJ1-4; no firm D call. Looked up from germline, CDR1 is SGHTA and CDR2 is FQGNSA. The CDR3 extends over 14 amino acids. Deletions cut 1 base from V and 7 bases from J, with 10 bases between. This chain's CDR3 is CASSLGIVSEKLFF. DNA for the CDR3: TGTGCCAGCAGCTTAGGAATTGTGAGTGAAAAACTGTTTTTT. Together with reference TRBV7-2 and TRBJ1-4, the CDR3 gives the full variable domain: GAGVSQSPSNKVTEKGKDVELRCDPISGHTALYWYRQSLGQGLEFLIYFQGNSAPDKSGLPSDRFSAERTGGSVSTLTIQRTQQEDSAVYLCASSLGIVSEKLFFGSGTQLSVL.

The chain carries TRBV9 and TRBJ1-2, with 7 bases aligning to TRBD1. This CDR3 is 12 amino acids long. Germline V CDR1 and CDR2: SGDLS, YYNGEE. V gave up 5 bases and J gave up 8 bases; unmatched junction bases: 6. CDR3 coding DNA: TGTGCCAGCAGAGACAGGGTGGGCGGCTACACCTTC. This codes for CASRDRVGGYTF.

This clone has a handful of counts. The chain has TRBV2 and TRBJ2-6, with D unresolved. CDR1 and CDR2 from the germline V gene are SNHLY and FYNNEI. Between the trimmed V and J ends, which lost 4 bases and 2 bases, there was a span of 6 bases. This CDR3 region has 14 residues. The DNA for the CDR3 is TGTGCCAGCAGTGCAAGTACTGGGGCCAACGTCCTGACTTTC. Its translation: CASSASTGANVLTF.

This rearrangement joins TRBV7-2 to TRBJ2-5, with no clear D. This CDR3 has 13 amino acids. The V gene lost 5 bases and the J gene lost 5 bases, with 12 bases spanning the gap. Germline V CDR1 and CDR2: SGHTA, FQGNSA. This CDR3 reads CASSLISLETQYF. In DNA, the CDR3 is TGTGCCAGCAGCCTGATAAGTTTGGAGACCCAGTACTTC.

The V call is TRBV10-3, the J call TRBJ1-2; D may be TRBD1 (5 bases). The V end lost 3 bases, the J end lost 8 bases, and 13 bases lay between the germline ends. In germline, CDR1 is ENHRY, CDR2 SYGVKD. The CDR3 loop spans 13 amino acids. CDR3 nucleotides: TGTGCCATCAGTGAAACAGGACTTGAAGGCTACACCTTC. Translation: CAISETGLEGYTF.

The rearrangement uses TRBV20-1 and TRBJ2-7, with D hard to call. V dropped 6 bases and J dropped 2 bases, with 8 bases sitting between them. The CDR3 extends over 11 amino acids. Per the germline V gene, CDR1 is DFQATT and CDR2 is SNEGSKA (reference sequence). DNA of the CDR3: TGCAGTGCCTTCATTACCTACGAGCAGTACTTC. Encoded protein: CSAFITYEQYF.

The chain links TRBV7-2 to TRBJ2-3; D may match TRBD1 or TRBD2 (5 bases each). Trimming shortened V by 5 bases and J by 5 bases, and 17 bases separated the two germline ends. The CDR3 contains 15 residues. Germline V gene sequence: CDR1 SGHTA, CDR2 FQGNSA. The CDR3 reads CASSDKLGTGDTQYF. CDR3 nucleotides: TGTGCCAGCAGCGATAAGCTGGGGACCGGAGATACGCAGTATTTT.

The table lists this clone with many counts. Other nucleotide sequences from this sample produce the same CDR3. The chain couples TRBV11-2 to TRBJ2-3; D call uncertain. Germline CDR1 SGHAT, CDR2 FQNNGV. CDR3 size: 15 residues. Trimming removed 5 bases from V and 0 bases from J, with 12 bases in between. The DNA for the CDR3 is TGTGCCAGCAGCCCCCGTGGTACTAGCACAGATACGCAGTATTTT. It specifies CASSPRGTSTDTQYF.

There are a few counts of this clone. V usage is TRBV25-1 and J usage is TRBJ1-2, with D maybe TRBD1 (5 bases). Trimming removed 1 base from V and 3 bases from J, with 9 bases in between. This CDR3 has 14 amino acids. The germline gives CDR1 MGHDK, CDR2 SYGVNS. CDR3 sequence reads: CASSESGGDYGYTF. In nucleotides, the CDR3 is TGTGCCAGCAGTGAATCCGGGGGTGACTATGGCTACACCTTC.

This CDR3 is CASSLGTGENTIYF. CDR3 coding DNA: TGCGCCAGCAGCTTGGGGACAGGGGAAAACACCATATATTTT. V is TRBV5-1 and J is TRBJ1-3, with 9 bases aligning to TRBD1. The germline V gene encodes CDR1 SGHRS and CDR2 YFSETQ. This CDR3 contains 14 residues. V dropped 0 bases and J dropped 6; count of bases not matched to a gene: 1.

V usage is TRBV6-5 and J usage is TRBJ2-1; 10 bases match TRBD2. Germline lookup yields CDR1 MNHEY and CDR2 SVGAGI. The CDR3 covers 15 residues. Trimming removed 2 bases from V and 9 bases from J; junction bases left unmatched: 7. The DNA of the CDR3 is TGTGCCAGCAGTTACACGTGGACTAGCGGCGGTGAGCAGTTCTTC. Translating it yields CASSYTWTSGGEQFF.

The rearrangement joins TRBV18 to TRBJ2-3, with 13 bases aligning to TRBD2. The CDR3 is made up of 17 amino acids. Germline V gene lookup returns CDR1 KGHSH and CDR2 LQKENI. After removal of 6 bases from V and 4 bases from J, the junction contained 10 bases not matched to a gene. The CDR3 region has the DNA TGTGCCAGCTCGATTGGACTAGCGGGAGAGTGGGCAGATACGCAGTATTTT. It translates to CASSIGLAGEWADTQYF.

This clone was seen a few times. The rearrangement joins TRBV10-3 to TRBJ2-1; no firm D call. Trimming stripped 7 bases from V and 6 bases from J, with 13 bases between. Per germline, CDR1 ENHRY and CDR2 SYGVKD. The CDR3 is made up of 13 amino acids. The CDR3 nucleotides read TGTGCCATCAAGACCCCAAATGCCAATGAGCAGTTCTTC. This encodes CAIKTPNANEQFF.

This clone turned up a few times. This rearrangement joins TRBV30 to TRBJ2-7; TRBD2 is a possible D gene (5 bases). CDR3 length: 13 amino acids. CDR1 is GTSNPN and CDR2 is SVGIG in the germline V gene (reference sequence). Trimming cost V 2 bases and J 4 bases, with 12 bases left between them. CDR3 in DNA: TGTGCCTGGAGTCGGGGTACTCGATACGAGCAGTACTTC. It codes for CAWSRGTRYEQYF.

The CDR3 coding sequence is TGTGCCAGTAGTCCACAGGGAAGCCGCGCAACTAATGAAAAACTGTTTTTT. It specifies CASSPQGSRATNEKLFF. The rearrangement joins TRBV19 to TRBJ1-4, with D tentatively TRBD1 (6 bases). CDR3 length: 17 residues. Looked up from germline, CDR1 is LNHDA and CDR2 is SQIVND (reference sequence). The V end was cut by 5 bases, the J end by 0 bases, with 16 bases between. Filled out from reference TRBV19 and TRBJ1-4, the complete variable domain reads DGGITQSPKYLFRKEGQNVTLSCEQNLNHDAMYWYRQDPGQGLRLIYYSQIVNDFQKGDIAEGYSVSREKKESFPLTVTSAQKNPTAFYLCASSPQGSRATNEKLFFGSGTQLSVL.

This chain links TRBV30 with TRBJ2-7; D might be TRBD1 or TRBD2, each matching 5 bases. Per the germline V gene, CDR1 is GTSNPN and CDR2 is SVGIG (reference sequence). Trimming pared 1 base from V and 6 bases from J, leaving 16 bases between. This CDR3 region has 14 residues. The CDR3 loop reads CAWSEQSGQSEQYF. The CDR3 coding sequence is TGTGCCTGGAGTGAACAATCGGGGCAGTCCGAGCAGTACTTC.

This clone was seen more than once but under ten times. This chain uses TRBV28 with TRBJ1-1; a possible D gene is TRBD1 (6 bases). There are 15 residues in the CDR3. Germline V gene data show CDR1 as MDHEN and CDR2 as SYDVKM. V was cut by 10 bases and J by 3 bases, with 21 bases left in between. The CDR3 reads CATHVGGRLDTEAFF. In DNA, the CDR3 is TGTGCCACCCACGTCGGGGGGCGCTTGGACACTGAAGCTTTCTTT.

There are a few counts of this clone. The chain links TRBV7-8 to TRBJ2-2; 7 bases are shared with TRBD1. There are 14 residues in the CDR3. V shed 2 bases and J 7 bases; nucleotides not matched to a gene: 4. In germline, CDR1 is SGHVS, CDR2 FQNEAQ. The CDR3 DNA reads as TGTGCCAGCAGCTTAACAGGGGCCGGCGGGGAGCTGTTTTTT. Translating gives CASSLTGAGGELFF.

The table lists this clone with many counts. The chain carries TRBV7-2 and TRBJ2-5; a possible D gene is TRBD1 (6 bases). This CDR3 comprises 15 residues. Germline V gene sequence: CDR1 SGHTA, CDR2 FQGNSA. The ends were cut back, 5 bases at V and 4 bases at J, with 17 bases in the middle. CDR3 amino acids: CASSRRQARVETQYF. In DNA form, the CDR3 reads TGTGCCAGCAGCCGACGACAGGCAAGGGTAGAGACCCAGTACTTC.

The chain employs TRBV21-1 and TRBJ2-7; TRBD1, the D gene given by the table, was not confirmed from the DNA. TRBV21-1 corresponds to a pseudogene. CDR3 length: 16 residues. Here the CDR3 reads CASIEGGQGDTYEQYV. The CDR3 region has the DNA TGTGCCAGCATCGAAGGGGGACAGGGTGATACCTACGAGCAGTACGTC.

This clone turned up a few times. The CDR3 spells CASSTRDSWGYTF. CDR3 nucleotides: TGTGCCAGCAGCACAAGGGACAGTTGGGGCTACACCTTC. This chain joins TRBV27 and TRBJ1-2; 7 bases are shared with TRBD1. CDR1 MNHEY and CDR2 SMNVEV come from the germline V gene (reference sequence). The length of the CDR3 is 13 residues. Trimming removed 6 bases from V and 8 bases from J; junction bases left unmatched: 9.

V and J are TRBV2 and TRBJ1-3; D is unclear. The V gene lost 8 bases and the J gene lost 0 bases, with 5 bases spanning the gap. CDR3 length equals 12 residues. Germline V gives CDR1 SNHLY, CDR2 FYNNEI. The CDR3 spells CASWVSGNTIYF. DNA for the CDR3: TGTGCCAGCTGGGTCTCTGGAAACACCATATATTTT.

This clone occurred a few times. V is TRBV7-2 and J is TRBJ2-2; the D is unclear. V dropped 2 bases and J dropped 6 bases, with 7 bases sitting between them. Germline V gene sequence: CDR1 SGHTA, CDR2 FQGNSA. This CDR3 comprises 13 residues. DNA of the CDR3: TGTGCCAGCAGCTTAAAGGCTGCCGGGGAGCTGTTTTTT. Residues: CASSLKAAGELFF.

This clone has more than one count but fewer than ten. The chain links TRBV7-2 to TRBJ2-5, with D tentatively TRBD1 or TRBD2 (5 bases each). V was cut by 5 bases and J by 5 bases, with 15 bases left in between. The CDR3 is 14 residues long. From germline, CDR1 is SGHTA and CDR2 FQGNSA. CDR3 DNA: TGTGCCAGCAGCCCCGGGACGGGCGGGGAGACCCAGTACTTC. Protein sequence: CASSPGTGGETQYF.

The genes are TRBV5-1 and TRBJ2-2; 8 nucleotides line up with TRBD1. Germline CDR1 is SGHRS and CDR2 is YFSETQ. The CDR3 has 15 residues. Trimming removed 6 bases from V and 6 bases from J; junction bases left unmatched: 10. The DNA of the CDR3 is TGCGCCAGCACCCGTCGGACAGGGCAGGCCGGGGAGCTGTTTTTT. It is translated as CASTRRTGQAGELFF.